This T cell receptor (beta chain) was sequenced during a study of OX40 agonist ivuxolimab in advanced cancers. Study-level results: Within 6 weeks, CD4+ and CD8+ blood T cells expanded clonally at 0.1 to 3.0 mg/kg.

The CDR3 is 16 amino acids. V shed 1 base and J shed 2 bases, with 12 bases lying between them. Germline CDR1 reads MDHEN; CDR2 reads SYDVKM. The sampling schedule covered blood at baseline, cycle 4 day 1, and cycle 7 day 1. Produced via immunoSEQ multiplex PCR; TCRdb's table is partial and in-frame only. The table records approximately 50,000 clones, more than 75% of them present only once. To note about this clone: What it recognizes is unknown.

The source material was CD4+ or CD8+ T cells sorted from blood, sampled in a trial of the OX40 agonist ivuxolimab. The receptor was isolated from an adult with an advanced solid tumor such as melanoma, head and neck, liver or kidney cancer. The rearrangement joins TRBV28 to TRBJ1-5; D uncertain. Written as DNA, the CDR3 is TGTGCCAGCAGTTTATACAGCTTTGCGGGCAATCAGCCCCAGCATTTT. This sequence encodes CASSLYSFAGNQPQHF.